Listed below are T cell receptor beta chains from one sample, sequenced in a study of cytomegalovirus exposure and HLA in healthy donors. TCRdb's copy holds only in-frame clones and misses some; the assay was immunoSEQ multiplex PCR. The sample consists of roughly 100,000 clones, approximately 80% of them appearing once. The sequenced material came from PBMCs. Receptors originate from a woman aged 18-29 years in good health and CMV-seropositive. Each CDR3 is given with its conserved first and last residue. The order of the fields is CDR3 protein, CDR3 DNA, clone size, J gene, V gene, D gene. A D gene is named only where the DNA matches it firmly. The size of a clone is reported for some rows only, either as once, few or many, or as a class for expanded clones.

CDR3 protein: CAWSEGGNTIYF
CDR3 DNA: TGTGCCTGGAGTGAGGGGGGAAACACCATATATTTT
clone size: few
J gene: TRBJ1-3
V gene: TRBV30
D gene: .

CDR3 protein: CASSLPAGASYEQYF
CDR3 DNA: TGTGCCAGCAGCTTACCGGCAGGGGCGTCCTACGAGCAGTACTTC
clone size: .
J gene: TRBJ2-7
V gene: TRBV7-9
D gene: .

CDR3 protein: CASRGQGEAGYTF
CDR3 DNA: TGTGCCAGCAGGGGACAGGGGGAGGCTGGCTACACCTTC
clone size: .
J gene: TRBJ1-2
V gene: TRBV6-1
D gene: TRBD1

CDR3 protein: CAIRETGPLVYTF
CDR3 DNA: TGTGCCATCAGGGAGACAGGGCCCTTAGTCTACACCTTC
clone size: .
J gene: TRBJ1-2
V gene: TRBV10-3
D gene: TRBD1

CDR3 protein: CASRGTSGIYEQYF
CDR3 DNA: TGTGCCAGCAGAGGGACTAGCGGGATTTACGAGCAGTACTTC
clone size: .
J gene: TRBJ2-7
V gene: TRBV7-2
D gene: TRBD2

CDR3 protein: CASSDRGNSPLHF
CDR3 DNA: TGTGCCAGCAGTGACAGGGGAAATTCACCCCTCCACTTT
clone size: .
J gene: TRBJ1-6
V gene: TRBV2
D gene: .

CDR3 protein: CASSYSSSGSHETQYF
CDR3 DNA: TGTGCCAGCAGTTACTCGTCTAGCGGGAGCCACGAGACCCAGTACTTC
clone size: .
J gene: TRBJ2-5
V gene: TRBV6-5
D gene: TRBD2

CDR3 protein: CASSQFFDSGLREQYF
CDR3 DNA: TGCGCCAGCAGCCAGTTTTTTGACTCAGGGTTGAGAGAGCAGTACTTC
clone size: .
J gene: TRBJ2-7
V gene: TRBV4-1
D gene: .

CDR3 protein: CASSEDSGRYNEQFF
CDR3 DNA: TGCGCCAGCAGCGAGGATAGCGGCCGCTACAATGAGCAGTTCTTC
clone size: once
J gene: TRBJ2-1
V gene: TRBV10-2
D gene: .

CDR3 protein: CASRTRNGNTEAFF
CDR3 DNA: TGTGCCAGCCGCACGAGGAATGGGAACACTGAAGCTTTCTTT
clone size: .
J gene: TRBJ1-1
V gene: TRBV11-2
D gene: .

CDR3 protein: CAWSVGGSAQYF
CDR3 DNA: TGTGCCTGGAGTGTCGGCGGATCAGCGCAGTATTTT
clone size: .
J gene: TRBJ2-3
V gene: TRBV30
D gene: .

CDR3 protein: CASSISRAETQYF
CDR3 DNA: TGTGCCAGTAGTATATCGAGAGCCGAGACCCAGTACTTC
clone size: .
J gene: TRBJ2-5
V gene: TRBV19
D gene: .

CDR3 protein: CASSRSAGVEETQYF
CDR3 DNA: TGTGCCAGCAGCAGGTCCGCGGGAGTCGAAGAGACCCAGTACTTC
clone size: .
J gene: TRBJ2-5
V gene: TRBV7-3
D gene: TRBD2

CDR3 protein: CASSERAGREDTQYF
CDR3 DNA: TGTGCCAGCAGTGAAAGAGCGGGACGAGAAGATACGCAGTATTTT
clone size: .
J gene: TRBJ2-3
V gene: TRBV2
D gene: TRBD2

CDR3 protein: CASMDRNTEAFF
CDR3 DNA: TGTGCCAGCATGGACAGGAACACTGAAGCTTTCTTT
clone size: .
J gene: TRBJ1-1
V gene: TRBV6-5
D gene: .

CDR3 protein: CASLRRGSSYNEQFF
CDR3 DNA: TGTGCCAGTCTCAGACGGGGGAGCTCCTACAATGAGCAGTTCTTC
clone size: few
J gene: TRBJ2-1
V gene: TRBV13
D gene: .

CDR3 protein: CASSESSGSFYEQFF
CDR3 DNA: TGTGCCAGCAGTGAATCCAGCGGGAGTTTTTATGAGCAGTTCTTC
clone size: .
J gene: TRBJ2-1
V gene: TRBV25-1
D gene: TRBD2

CDR3 protein: CASSFRNTGELFF
CDR3 DNA: TGTGCCAGCAGTTTCCGGAACACCGGGGAGCTGTTTTTT
clone size: .
J gene: TRBJ2-2
V gene: TRBV28
D gene: .

CDR3 protein: CAWTGWVRAEAFF
CDR3 DNA: TGTGCCTGGACAGGGTGGGTACGCGCTGAAGCTTTCTTT
clone size: few
J gene: TRBJ1-1
V gene: TRBV30
D gene: .

CDR3 protein: CASSLEEGRIEQYF
CDR3 DNA: TGTGCCAGCAGCTTGGAGGAGGGGAGGATCGAGCAGTACTTC
clone size: .
J gene: TRBJ2-7
V gene: TRBV5-6
D gene: .

CDR3 protein: CASSEPGLAAIEQFF
CDR3 DNA: TGCGCCAGCAGCGAACCGGGACTAGCAGCAATTGAGCAGTTCTTC
clone size: .
J gene: TRBJ2-1
V gene: TRBV5-1
D gene: TRBD2

CDR3 protein: CATSRERAGARYNEQFF
CDR3 DNA: TGTGCCACCAGCAGAGAGCGGGCGGGAGCCCGCTACAATGAGCAGTTCTTC
clone size: .
J gene: TRBJ2-1
V gene: TRBV15
D gene: TRBD2

CDR3 protein: CASSRRLGASGRNTQYF
CDR3 DNA: TGTGCCAGCAGCCGACGGCTTGGGGCTAGCGGGAGAAATACGCAGTATTTT
clone size: .
J gene: TRBJ2-3
V gene: TRBV11-2
D gene: TRBD2

CDR3 protein: CASSFVGVREDYGYTF
CDR3 DNA: TGTGCCAGTAGTTTCGTGGGGGTCAGGGAGGACTATGGCTACACCTTC
clone size: once
J gene: TRBJ1-2
V gene: TRBV19
D gene: .

CDR3 protein: CASNYFSTGLITDTQYF
CDR3 DNA: TGTGCCAGCAACTACTTCTCGACGGGACTCATCACAGATACGCAGTATTTT
clone size: .
J gene: TRBJ2-3
V gene: TRBV7-2
D gene: .

CDR3 protein: CASSLYSFNEQFF
CDR3 DNA: TGTGCCAGCAGCTTGTATAGCTTCAATGAGCAGTTCTTC
clone size: .
J gene: TRBJ2-1
V gene: TRBV5-4
D gene: .

CDR3 protein: CASSVGQPRENTGELFF
CDR3 DNA: TGTGCCAGCAGCGTGGGACAGCCGCGAGAGAACACCGGGGAGCTGTTTTTT
clone size: .
J gene: TRBJ2-2
V gene: TRBV13
D gene: TRBD1

CDR3 protein: CASSLGLVMNTEAFF
CDR3 DNA: TGTGCCAGCAGCTTGGGCCTGGTGATGAACACTGAAGCTTTCTTT
clone size: .
J gene: TRBJ1-1
V gene: TRBV7-2
D gene: .

CDR3 protein: CASSRLAGGGETQYF
CDR3 DNA: TGTGCCAGCAGTCGGCTAGCGGGAGGAGGGGAGACCCAGTACTTC
clone size: few
J gene: TRBJ2-5
V gene: TRBV6-1
D gene: TRBD2